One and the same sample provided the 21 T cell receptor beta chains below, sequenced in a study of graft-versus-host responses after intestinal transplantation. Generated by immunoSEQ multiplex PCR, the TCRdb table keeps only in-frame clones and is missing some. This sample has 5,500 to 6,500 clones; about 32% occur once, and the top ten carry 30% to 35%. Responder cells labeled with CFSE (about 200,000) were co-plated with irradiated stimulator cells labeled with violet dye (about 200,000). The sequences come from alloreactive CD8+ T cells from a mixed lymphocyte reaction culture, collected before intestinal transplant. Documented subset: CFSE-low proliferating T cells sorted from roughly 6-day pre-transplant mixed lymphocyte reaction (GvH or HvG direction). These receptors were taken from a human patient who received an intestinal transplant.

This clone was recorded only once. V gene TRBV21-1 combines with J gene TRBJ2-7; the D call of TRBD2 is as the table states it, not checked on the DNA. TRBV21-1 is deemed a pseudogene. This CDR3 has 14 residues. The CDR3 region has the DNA TGTGCCAGCCTTTTACTAGCGGTATCCTACGAGCAGTACTTC. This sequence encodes CASLLLAVSYEQYF.

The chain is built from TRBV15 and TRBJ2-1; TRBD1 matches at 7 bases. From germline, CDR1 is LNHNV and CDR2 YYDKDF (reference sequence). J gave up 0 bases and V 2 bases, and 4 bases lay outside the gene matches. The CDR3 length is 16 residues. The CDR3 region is CATSRYRDSSYNEQFF. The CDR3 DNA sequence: TGTGCCACCAGCAGATACCGGGACAGCTCCTACAATGAGCAGTTCTTC.

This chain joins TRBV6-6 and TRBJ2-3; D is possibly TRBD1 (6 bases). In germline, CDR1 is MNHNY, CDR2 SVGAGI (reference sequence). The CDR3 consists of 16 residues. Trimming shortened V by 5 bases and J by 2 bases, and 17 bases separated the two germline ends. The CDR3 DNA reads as TGTGCCAGCAGTCCCGCGTCAGGGGCGTACACAGATACGCAGTATTTT. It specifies CASSPASGAYTDTQYF.

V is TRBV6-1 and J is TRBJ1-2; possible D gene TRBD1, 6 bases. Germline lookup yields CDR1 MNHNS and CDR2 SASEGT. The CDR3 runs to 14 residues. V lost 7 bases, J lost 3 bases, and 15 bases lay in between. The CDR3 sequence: CASKPPQGDYGYTF. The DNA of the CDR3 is TGTGCCAGCAAGCCCCCACAGGGTGACTATGGCTACACCTTC.

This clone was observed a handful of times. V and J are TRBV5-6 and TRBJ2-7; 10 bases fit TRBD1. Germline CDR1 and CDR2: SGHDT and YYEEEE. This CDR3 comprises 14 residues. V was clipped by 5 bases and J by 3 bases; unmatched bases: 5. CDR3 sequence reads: CASRWGTGDYEQYF. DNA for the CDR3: TGTGCCAGCAGATGGGGGACAGGGGACTACGAGCAGTACTTC.

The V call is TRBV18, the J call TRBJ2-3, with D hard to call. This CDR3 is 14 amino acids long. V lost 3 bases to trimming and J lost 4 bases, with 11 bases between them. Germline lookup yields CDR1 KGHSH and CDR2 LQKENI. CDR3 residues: CASSPPLRADTQYF. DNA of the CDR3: TGTGCCAGCTCACCTCCACTCCGGGCAGATACGCAGTATTTT.

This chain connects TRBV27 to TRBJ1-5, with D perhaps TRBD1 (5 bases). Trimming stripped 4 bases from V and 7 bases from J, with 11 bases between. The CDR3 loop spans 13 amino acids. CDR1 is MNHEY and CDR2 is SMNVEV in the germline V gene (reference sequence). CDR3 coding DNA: TGTGCCAGCAGTTACACAGGCGGCCAGCCCCAGCATTTT. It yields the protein CASSYTGGQPQHF.

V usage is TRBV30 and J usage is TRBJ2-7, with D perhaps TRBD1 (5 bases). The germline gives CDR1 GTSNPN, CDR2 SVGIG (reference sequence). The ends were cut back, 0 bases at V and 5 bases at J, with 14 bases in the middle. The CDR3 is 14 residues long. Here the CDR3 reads CAWSVGAGIDEQYF. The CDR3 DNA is TGTGCCTGGAGTGTAGGTGCAGGGATCGACGAGCAGTACTTC.

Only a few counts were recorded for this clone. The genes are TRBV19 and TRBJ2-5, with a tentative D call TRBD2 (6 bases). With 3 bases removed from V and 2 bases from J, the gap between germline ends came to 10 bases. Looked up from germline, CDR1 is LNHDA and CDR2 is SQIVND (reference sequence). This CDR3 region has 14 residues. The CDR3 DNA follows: TGTGCCAGTAGTATCCGGGACTTACAAGAGACCCAGTACTTC. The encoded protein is CASSIRDLQETQYF.

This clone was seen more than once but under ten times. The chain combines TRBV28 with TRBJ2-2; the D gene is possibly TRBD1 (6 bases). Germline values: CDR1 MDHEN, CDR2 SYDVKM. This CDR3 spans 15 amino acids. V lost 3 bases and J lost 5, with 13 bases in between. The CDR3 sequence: CASSFRGPLTGELFF. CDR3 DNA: TGTGCCAGCAGTTTCAGGGGTCCTCTGACCGGGGAGCTGTTTTTT.

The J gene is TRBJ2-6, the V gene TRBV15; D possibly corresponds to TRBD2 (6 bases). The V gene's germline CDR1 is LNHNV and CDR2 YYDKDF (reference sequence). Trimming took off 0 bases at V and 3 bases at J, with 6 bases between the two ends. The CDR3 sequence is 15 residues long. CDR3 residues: CATSREGGGANVLTF. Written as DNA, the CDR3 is TGTGCCACCAGCAGAGAGGGGGGTGGGGCCAACGTCCTGACTTTC.

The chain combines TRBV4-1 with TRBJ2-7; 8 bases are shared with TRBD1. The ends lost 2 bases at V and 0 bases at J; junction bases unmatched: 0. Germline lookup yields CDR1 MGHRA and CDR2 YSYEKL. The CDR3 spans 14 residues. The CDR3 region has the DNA TGCGCCAGCAGCCAACAGGGGGCCTCCTACGAGCAGTACTTC. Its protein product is CASSQQGASYEQYF.

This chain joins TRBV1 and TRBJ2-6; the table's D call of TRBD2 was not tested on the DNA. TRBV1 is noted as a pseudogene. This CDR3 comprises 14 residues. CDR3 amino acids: CTSRRISRANVLTF. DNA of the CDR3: TGCACCAGCAGGCGTATAAGTCGGGCCAACGTCCTGACTTTC.

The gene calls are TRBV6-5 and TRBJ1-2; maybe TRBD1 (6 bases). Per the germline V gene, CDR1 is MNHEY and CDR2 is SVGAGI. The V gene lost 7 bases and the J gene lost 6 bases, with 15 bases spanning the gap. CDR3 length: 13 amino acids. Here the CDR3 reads CASTPGGQDGYTF. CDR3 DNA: TGTGCCAGCACCCCGGGGGGGCAGGATGGCTACACCTTC.

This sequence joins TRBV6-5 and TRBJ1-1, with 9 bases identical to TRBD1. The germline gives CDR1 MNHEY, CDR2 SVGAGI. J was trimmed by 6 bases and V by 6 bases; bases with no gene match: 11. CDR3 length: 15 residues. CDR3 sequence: CASSGPGQGGAEAFF. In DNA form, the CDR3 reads TGTGCCAGCAGCGGACCGGGACAGGGAGGGGCTGAAGCTTTCTTT.

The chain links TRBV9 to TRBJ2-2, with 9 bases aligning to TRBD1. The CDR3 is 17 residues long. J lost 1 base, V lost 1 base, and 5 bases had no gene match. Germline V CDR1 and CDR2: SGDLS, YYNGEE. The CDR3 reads CASSVKRDRVNTGELFF. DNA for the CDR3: TGTGCCAGCAGCGTAAAGAGGGACAGGGTGAACACCGGGGAGCTGTTTTTT. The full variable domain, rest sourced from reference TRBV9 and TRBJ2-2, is DSGVTQTPKHLITATGQRVTLRCSPRSGDLSVYWYQQSLDQGLQFLIQYYNGEERAKGNILERFSAQQFPDLHSELNLSSLELGDSALYFCASSVKRDRVNTGELFFGEGSRLTVL.

CDR3 residues: CASSWGQIKDIQYF. CDR3 DNA: TGTGCCAGCAGTTGGGGACAGATCAAGGACATTCAGTACTTC. The chain combines TRBV28 with TRBJ2-4, with 7 bases fitting TRBD1. This CDR3 has 14 amino acids. CDR1 is MDHEN and CDR2 is SYDVKM in the germline V gene. The J segment lost 8 bases and the V segment lost 4 bases, leaving 8 bases of the junction unmatched.

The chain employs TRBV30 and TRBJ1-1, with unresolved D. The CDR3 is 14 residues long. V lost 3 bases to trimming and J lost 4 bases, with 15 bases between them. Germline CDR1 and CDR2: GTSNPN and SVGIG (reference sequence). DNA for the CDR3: TGTGCCTGGAGAACCCGGACGGGGAGCACTGAAGCTTTCTTT. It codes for CAWRTRTGSTEAFF.

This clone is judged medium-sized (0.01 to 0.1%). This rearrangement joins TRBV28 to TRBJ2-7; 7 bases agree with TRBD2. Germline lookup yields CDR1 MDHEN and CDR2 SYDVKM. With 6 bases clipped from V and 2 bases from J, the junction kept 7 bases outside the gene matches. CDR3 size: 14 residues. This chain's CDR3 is CASSSTSAAYEQYF. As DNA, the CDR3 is TGTGCCAGCAGCTCCACTAGCGCCGCCTACGAGCAGTACTTC.

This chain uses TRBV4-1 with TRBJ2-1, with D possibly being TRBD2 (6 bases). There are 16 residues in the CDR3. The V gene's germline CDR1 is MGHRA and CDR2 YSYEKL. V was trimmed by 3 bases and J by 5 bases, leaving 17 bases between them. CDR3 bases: TGCGCCAGCAGCCAGGTGCCGGGACTCCCTCACAATGAGCAGTTCTTC. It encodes CASSQVPGLPHNEQFF.

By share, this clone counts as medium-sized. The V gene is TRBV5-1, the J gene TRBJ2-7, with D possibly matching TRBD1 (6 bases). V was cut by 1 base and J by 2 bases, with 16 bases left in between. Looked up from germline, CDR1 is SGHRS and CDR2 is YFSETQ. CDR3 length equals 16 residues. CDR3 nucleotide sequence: TGCGCCAGCAGCTTGATCCCAGGGGACCCTCCCTACGAGCAGTACTTC. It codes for CASSLIPGDPPYEQYF.